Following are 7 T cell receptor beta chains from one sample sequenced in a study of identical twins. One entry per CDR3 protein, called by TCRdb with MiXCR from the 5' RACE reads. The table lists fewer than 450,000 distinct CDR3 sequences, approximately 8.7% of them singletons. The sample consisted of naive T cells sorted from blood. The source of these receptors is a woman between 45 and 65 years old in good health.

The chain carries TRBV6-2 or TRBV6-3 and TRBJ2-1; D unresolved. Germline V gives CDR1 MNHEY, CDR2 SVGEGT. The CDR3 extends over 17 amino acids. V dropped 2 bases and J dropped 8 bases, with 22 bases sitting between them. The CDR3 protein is CASSYPKRSGTRDEQFF. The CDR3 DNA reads TGTGCCAGCAGTTACCCAAAAAGGTCAGGTACTCGCGATGAGCAGTTCTTC.

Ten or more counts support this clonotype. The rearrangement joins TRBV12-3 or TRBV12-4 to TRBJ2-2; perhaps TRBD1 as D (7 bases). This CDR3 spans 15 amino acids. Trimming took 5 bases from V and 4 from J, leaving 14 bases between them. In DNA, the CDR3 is TGTGCCAGCAGTGTGCAGGGGGGATTCACCGGGGAGCTGTTTTTT. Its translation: CASSVQGGFTGELFF.

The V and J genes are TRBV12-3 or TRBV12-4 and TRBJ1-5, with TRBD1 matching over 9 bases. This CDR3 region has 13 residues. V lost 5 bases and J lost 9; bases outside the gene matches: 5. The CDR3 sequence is CASSGTGLGPQHF. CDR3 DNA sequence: TGTGCCAGCAGTGGGACAGGGCTAGGGCCCCAGCATTTT.

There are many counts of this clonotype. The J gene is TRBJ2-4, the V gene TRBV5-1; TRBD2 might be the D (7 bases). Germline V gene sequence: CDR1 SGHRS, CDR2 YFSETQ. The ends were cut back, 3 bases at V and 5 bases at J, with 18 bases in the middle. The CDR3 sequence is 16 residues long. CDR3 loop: CASSSRQAGGENIQYF. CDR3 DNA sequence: TGCGCCAGCAGCTCAAGACAGGCTGGGGGGGAAAACATTCAGTACTTC.

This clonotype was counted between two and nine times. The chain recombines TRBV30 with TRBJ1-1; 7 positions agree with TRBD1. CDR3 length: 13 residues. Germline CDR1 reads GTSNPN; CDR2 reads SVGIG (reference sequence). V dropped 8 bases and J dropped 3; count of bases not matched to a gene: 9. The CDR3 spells CAHQTGWDTEAFF. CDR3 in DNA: TGTGCCCACCAGACAGGGTGGGACACTGAAGCTTTCTTT.

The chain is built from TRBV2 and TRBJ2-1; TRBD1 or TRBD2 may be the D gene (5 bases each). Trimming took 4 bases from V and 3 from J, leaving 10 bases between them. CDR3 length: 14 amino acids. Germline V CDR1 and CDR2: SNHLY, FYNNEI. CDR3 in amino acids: CASSVGTFYNEQFF. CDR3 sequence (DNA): TGTGCCAGCAGTGTTGGGACCTTCTACAATGAGCAGTTCTTC.

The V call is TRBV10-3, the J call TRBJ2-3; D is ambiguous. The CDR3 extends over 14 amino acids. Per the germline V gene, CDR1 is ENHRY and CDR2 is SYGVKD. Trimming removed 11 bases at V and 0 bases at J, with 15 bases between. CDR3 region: CALTADPSTDTQYF. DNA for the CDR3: TGTGCCCTCACTGCGGACCCTAGCACAGATACGCAGTATTTT.